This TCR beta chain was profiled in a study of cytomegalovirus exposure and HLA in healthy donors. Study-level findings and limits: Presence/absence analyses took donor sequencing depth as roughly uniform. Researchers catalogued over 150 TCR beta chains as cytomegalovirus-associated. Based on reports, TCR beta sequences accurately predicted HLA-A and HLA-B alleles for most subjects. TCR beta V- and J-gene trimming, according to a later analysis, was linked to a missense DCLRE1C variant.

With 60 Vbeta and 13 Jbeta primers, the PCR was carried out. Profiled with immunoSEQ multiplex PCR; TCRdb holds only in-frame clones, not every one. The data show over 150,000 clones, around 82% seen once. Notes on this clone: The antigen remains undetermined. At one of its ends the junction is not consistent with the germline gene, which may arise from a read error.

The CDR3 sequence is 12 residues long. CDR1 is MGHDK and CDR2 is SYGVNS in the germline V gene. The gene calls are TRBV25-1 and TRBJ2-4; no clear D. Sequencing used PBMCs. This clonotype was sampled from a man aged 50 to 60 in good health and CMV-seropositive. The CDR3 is CASSEFENSQYF. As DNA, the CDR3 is TGTGCCAGCAGTGAATTTGAAAACAGTCAGTACTTC.